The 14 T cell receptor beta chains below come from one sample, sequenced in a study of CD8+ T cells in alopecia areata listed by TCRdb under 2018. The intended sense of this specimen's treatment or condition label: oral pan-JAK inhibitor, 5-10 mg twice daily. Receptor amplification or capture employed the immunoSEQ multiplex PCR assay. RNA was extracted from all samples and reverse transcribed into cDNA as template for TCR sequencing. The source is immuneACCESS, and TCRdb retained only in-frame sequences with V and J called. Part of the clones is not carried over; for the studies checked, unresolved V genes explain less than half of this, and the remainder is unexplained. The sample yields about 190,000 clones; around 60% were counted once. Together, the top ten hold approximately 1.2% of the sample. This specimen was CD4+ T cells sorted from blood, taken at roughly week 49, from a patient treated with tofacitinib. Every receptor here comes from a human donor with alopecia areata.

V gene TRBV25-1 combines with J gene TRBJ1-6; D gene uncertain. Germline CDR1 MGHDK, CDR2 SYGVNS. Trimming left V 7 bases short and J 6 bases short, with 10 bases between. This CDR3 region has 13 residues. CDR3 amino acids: CASTLGGNSPLHF. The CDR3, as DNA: TGTGCCAGCACCTTGGGCGGTAATTCACCCCTCCACTTT.

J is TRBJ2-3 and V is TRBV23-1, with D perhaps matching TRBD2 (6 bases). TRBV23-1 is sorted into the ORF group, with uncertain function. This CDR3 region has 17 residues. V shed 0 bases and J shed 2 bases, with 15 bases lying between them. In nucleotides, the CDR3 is TGCGCCAGCAGTCAATCGGAGGGAGAAGAACCCACAGATACGCAGTATTTT. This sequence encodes CASSQSEGEEPTDTQYF.

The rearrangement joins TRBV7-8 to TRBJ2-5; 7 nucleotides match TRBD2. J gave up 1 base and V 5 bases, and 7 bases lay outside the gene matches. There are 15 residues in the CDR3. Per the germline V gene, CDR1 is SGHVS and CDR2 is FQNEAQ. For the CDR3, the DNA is TGTGCCAGCAGCCCTACGGGACTACGCCAAGAGACCCAGTACTTC. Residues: CASSPTGLRQETQYF.

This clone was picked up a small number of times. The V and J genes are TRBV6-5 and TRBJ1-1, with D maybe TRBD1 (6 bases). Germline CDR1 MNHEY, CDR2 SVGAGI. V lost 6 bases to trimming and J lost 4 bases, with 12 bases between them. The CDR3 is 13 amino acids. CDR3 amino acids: CASRRTESTEAFF. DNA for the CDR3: TGTGCCAGCAGAAGGACAGAGAGCACTGAAGCTTTCTTT.

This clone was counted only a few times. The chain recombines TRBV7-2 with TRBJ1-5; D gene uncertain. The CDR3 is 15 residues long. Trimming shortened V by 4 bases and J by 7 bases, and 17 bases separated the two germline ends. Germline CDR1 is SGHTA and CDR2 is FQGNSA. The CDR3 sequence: CASSSGGGSGQPQHF. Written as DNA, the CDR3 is TGTGCCAGCAGCTCGGGAGGAGGGAGCGGCCAGCCCCAGCATTTT.

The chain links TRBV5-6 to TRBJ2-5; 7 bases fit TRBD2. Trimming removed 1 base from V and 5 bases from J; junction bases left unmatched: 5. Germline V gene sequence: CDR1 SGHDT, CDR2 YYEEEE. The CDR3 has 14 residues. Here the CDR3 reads CASSLSSGGETQYF. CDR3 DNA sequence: TGTGCCAGCAGCTTGTCTAGCGGCGGGGAGACCCAGTACTTC. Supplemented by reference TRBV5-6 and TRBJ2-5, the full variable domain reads DAGVTQSPTHLIKTRGQQVTLRCSPKSGHDTVSWYQQALGQGPQFIFQYYEEEERQRGNFPDRFSGHQFPNYSSELNVNALLLGDSALYLCASSLSSGGETQYFGPGTRLLVL.

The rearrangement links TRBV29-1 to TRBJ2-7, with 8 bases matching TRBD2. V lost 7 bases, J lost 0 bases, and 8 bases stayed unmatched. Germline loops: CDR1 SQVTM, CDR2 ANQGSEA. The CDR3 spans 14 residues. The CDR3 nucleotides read TGCAGCGCGGCGTCGGGGGGGGACTCCTACGAGCAGTACTTC. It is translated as CSAASGGDSYEQYF.

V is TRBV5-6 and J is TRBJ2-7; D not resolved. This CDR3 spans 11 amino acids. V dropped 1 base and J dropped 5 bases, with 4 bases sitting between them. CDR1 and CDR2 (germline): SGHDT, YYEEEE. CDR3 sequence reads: CASSLRNEQYF. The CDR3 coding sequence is TGTGCCAGCAGCTTGAGGAACGAGCAGTACTTC.

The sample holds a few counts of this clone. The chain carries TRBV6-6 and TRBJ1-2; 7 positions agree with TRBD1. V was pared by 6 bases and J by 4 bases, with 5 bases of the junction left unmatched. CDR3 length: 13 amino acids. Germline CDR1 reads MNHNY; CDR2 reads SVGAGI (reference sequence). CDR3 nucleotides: TGTGCCAGCAGCCCGACAGGGAGCTATGGCTACACCTTC. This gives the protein CASSPTGSYGYTF.

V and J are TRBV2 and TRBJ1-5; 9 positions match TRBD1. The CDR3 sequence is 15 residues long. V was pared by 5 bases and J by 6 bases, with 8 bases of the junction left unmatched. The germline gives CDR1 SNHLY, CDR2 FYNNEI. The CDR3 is CASSLDRGGGQPQHF. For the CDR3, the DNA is TGTGCCAGCAGTCTTGACAGGGGGGGCGGTCAGCCCCAGCATTTT.

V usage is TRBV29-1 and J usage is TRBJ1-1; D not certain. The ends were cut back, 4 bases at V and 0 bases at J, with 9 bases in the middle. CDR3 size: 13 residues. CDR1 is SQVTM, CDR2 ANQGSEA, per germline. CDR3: CSVGKGVNTEAFF. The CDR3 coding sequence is TGCAGCGTTGGGAAGGGAGTGAACACTGAAGCTTTCTTT.

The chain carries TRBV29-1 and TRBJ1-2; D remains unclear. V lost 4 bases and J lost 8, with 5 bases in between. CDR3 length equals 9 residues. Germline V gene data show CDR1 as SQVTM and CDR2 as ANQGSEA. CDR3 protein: CSVVSGYTF. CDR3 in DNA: TGCAGCGTTGTTTCCGGCTACACCTTC.

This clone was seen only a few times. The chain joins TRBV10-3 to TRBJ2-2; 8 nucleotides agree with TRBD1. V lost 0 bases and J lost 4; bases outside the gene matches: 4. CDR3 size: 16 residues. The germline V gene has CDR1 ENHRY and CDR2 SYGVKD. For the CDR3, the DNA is TGTGCCATCAGTGAGTCGGAGACAGGGGCCACCGGGGAGCTGTTTTTT. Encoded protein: CAISESETGATGELFF.

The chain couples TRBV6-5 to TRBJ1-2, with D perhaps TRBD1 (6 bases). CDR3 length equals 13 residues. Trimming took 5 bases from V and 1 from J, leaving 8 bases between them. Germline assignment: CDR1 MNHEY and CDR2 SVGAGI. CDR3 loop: CASSADSNYGYTF. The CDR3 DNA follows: TGTGCCAGCAGTGCGGACAGTAACTATGGCTACACCTTC.